The 17 T cell receptor beta chains reported below all come from one sample, sequenced in a study of OX40 agonist ivuxolimab in advanced cancers. Assay: immunoSEQ multiplex PCR; the TCRdb copy retains only in-frame clones and omits some. The sample consists of about 62,000 clones, about four fifths of them appearing once. Sequenced here: CD4+ or CD8+ T cells sorted from blood, sampled in a trial of the OX40 agonist ivuxolimab. The receptors derive from an adult with an advanced solid tumor such as melanoma, head and neck, liver or kidney cancer.

The V and J genes are TRBV19 and TRBJ2-2, with 9 nucleotides matching TRBD1. CDR1 and CDR2 (germline): LNHDA, SQIVND (reference sequence). After removal of 5 bases from V and 3 bases from J, the junction contained 7 bases not matched to a gene. This CDR3 is built from 16 residues. The CDR3 reads CASSGWTGEDTGELFF. In DNA, the CDR3 is TGTGCCAGTAGTGGGTGGACAGGGGAGGACACCGGGGAGCTGTTTTTT.

The J gene is TRBJ2-3, the V gene TRBV4-3; 9 bases are shared with TRBD1. V lost 1 base to trimming and J lost 4 bases; unmatched junction nucleotides: 6. Germline CDR1 and CDR2: LGHNA and YSLEER. The CDR3 is 16 amino acids. The CDR3 region has the DNA TGCGCCAGCAGCCAAGCACACAGGGGGCCGGCAGATACGCAGTATTTT. Its translation is CASSQAHRGPADTQYF.

The chain has TRBV4-2 and TRBJ2-7; D is possibly TRBD2 (6 bases). Germline V gives CDR1 LGHNA, CDR2 YNFKEQ. The CDR3 is made up of 12 amino acids. Trimming stripped 1 base from V and 7 bases from J, with 8 bases between. The CDR3 reads CASSQGLDEQYF. Written as DNA, the CDR3 is TGTGCCAGCAGCCAAGGACTAGATGAGCAGTACTTC.

This clone was found once. This chain joins TRBV5-1 and TRBJ2-3; 9 bases agree with TRBD1. The CDR3 runs 15 residues. Unmatched junction bases numbered 2, after V lost 1 base and J lost 2 bases. Looked up from germline, CDR1 is SGHRS and CDR2 is YFSETQ. CDR3 region: CASSLRTGDTDTQYF. The CDR3 nucleotides read TGCGCCAGCAGCTTGAGGACAGGGGACACAGATACGCAGTATTTT.

This chain connects TRBV11-2 to TRBJ2-3; 10 bases are shared with TRBD2. V shed 5 bases, J shed 2 bases, and the junction held 4 bases outside the gene matches. CDR1 is SGHAT, CDR2 FQNNGV, per germline. The CDR3 sequence is 15 residues long. The chain's CDR3 is CASSRTSGNTDTQYF. CDR3 bases: TGTGCCAGCAGCCGGACTAGCGGTAACACAGATACGCAGTATTTT.

V is TRBV19 and J is TRBJ1-3; no definite D call. Per germline, CDR1 LNHDA and CDR2 SQIVND (reference sequence). The CDR3 consists of 14 residues. V lost 10 bases and J 2 bases, leaving 15 bases between the germline ends. The CDR3 bases are TGTGCCACCGGTGAGGGTTTGCCTGGAAACACCATATATTTT. As protein: CATGEGLPGNTIYF.

The genes are TRBV7-2 and TRBJ2-3, with a weak D call TRBD2 (5 bases). CDR1 and CDR2 from the germline V gene are SGHTA and FQGNSA. This CDR3 has 14 residues. The V gene lost 6 bases and the J gene lost 6 bases, with 16 bases spanning the gap. The CDR3 is CASSSAWGADTQYF. Here the CDR3 DNA reads TGTGCCAGCAGTTCCGCCTGGGGAGCGGATACGCAGTATTTT.

This clone was detected once. The rearrangement uses TRBV10-3 and TRBJ2-7; TRBD2 matches 7 bases. Per germline, CDR1 ENHRY and CDR2 SYGVKD. Losses at the gene ends were 0 bases for V and 2 bases for J; bases not matched to a gene: 4. The CDR3 is 15 amino acids. The DNA of the CDR3 is TGTGCCATCAGTGAGTCGAGGGAGGGGACCTACGAGCAGTACTTC. Protein product: CAISESREGTYEQYF.

CDR3 sequence reads: CASSPDRDRINQPQHF. As DNA, the CDR3 is TGTGCCAGCTCTCCAGACAGGGACCGTATCAATCAGCCCCAGCATTTT. The chain employs TRBV18 and TRBJ1-5, with TRBD1 matching over 7 bases. Trimming took 6 bases from V and 3 from J; bases not matched to a gene: 11. The germline gives CDR1 KGHSH, CDR2 LQKENI. The CDR3 has 16 residues. Full variable domain (outside the CDR3, taken from reference TRBV18 and TRBJ1-5): NAGVMQNPRHLVRRRGQEARLRCSPMKGHSHVYWYRQLPEEGLKFMVYLQKENIIDESGMPKERFSAEFPKEGPSILRIQQVVRGDSAAYFCASSPDRDRINQPQHFGDGTRLSIL.

V is TRBV7-6 and J is TRBJ2-1, with D maybe TRBD2 (6 bases). Trimming shortened V by 0 bases and J by 9 bases, and 21 bases separated the two germline ends. This CDR3 contains 17 residues. Germline CDR1 is SGHVS and CDR2 is FNYEAQ. This chain's CDR3 is CASSLAVRDLVGGEQFF. The CDR3 bases are TGTGCCAGCAGCTTAGCCGTTAGGGACCTTGTGGGGGGTGAGCAGTTCTTC.

The chain couples TRBV7-9 to TRBJ1-2; a possible D gene is TRBD1 (5 bases). V was clipped by 5 bases and J by 4 bases, with 11 bases between them. Germline CDR1 and CDR2: SEHNR and FQNEAQ (reference sequence). The CDR3 loop spans 13 amino acids. The CDR3 DNA follows: TGTGCCAGCAGCCCCGCGACAGTCTATGGCTACACCTTC. Its translation is CASSPATVYGYTF.

V gene TRBV19 combines with J gene TRBJ2-1, with 9 positions matching TRBD2. The CDR3 extends over 14 amino acids. The germline V gene encodes CDR1 LNHDA and CDR2 SQIVND (reference sequence). The V and J ends lost 2 bases and 7 bases, in that order; junction bases with no gene match: 3. Here the CDR3 DNA reads TGTGCCAGTAGTATATTAGCGGGAGTTAATGAGCAGTTCTTC. It codes for CASSILAGVNEQFF.

The chain combines TRBV11-2 with TRBJ2-5; 8 bases are a match to TRBD2. The J call may be in error: the DNA end matches TRBJ2-7 better. The CDR3 is 16 amino acids. Per germline, CDR1 SGHAT and CDR2 FQNNGV. CDR3 loop: CASSALRGLGSYEQYF. The DNA for the CDR3 is TGTGCCAGCAGCGCCCTCCGGGGACTAGGGTCCTACGAGCAGTACTTC.

This clone turned up a few times. This chain links TRBV28 with TRBJ2-7, with 7 bases identical to TRBD2. The CDR3 is 15 amino acids. V lost 3 bases to trimming and J lost 3 bases; unmatched junction nucleotides: 8. Germline CDR1 is MDHEN and CDR2 is SYDVKM. This CDR3 reads CASSLAGLGNYEQYF. CDR3 DNA sequence: TGTGCCAGCAGTTTGGCAGGACTAGGCAACTACGAGCAGTACTTC.

The chain recombines TRBV30 with TRBJ1-5; D not resolved. This CDR3 is 12 amino acids long. Trimming cost V 3 bases and J 9 bases, with 12 bases left between them. Germline CDR1 and CDR2: GTSNPN and SVGIG (reference sequence). CDR3 bases: TGTGCCTGGAGCCCCCAGGTAGGGCCCCAGCATTTT. Residues: CAWSPQVGPQHF.

The gene calls are TRBV5-1 and TRBJ2-3, with TRBD1 matching 9 bases. Germline V lookup: CDR1 SGHRS, CDR2 YFSETQ. The CDR3 length is 15 residues. The V gene end was trimmed by 4 bases and the J gene end by 6 bases; junction bases not matched to a gene: 9. The CDR3 spells CASSRRTGVGDTQYF. The CDR3, as DNA: TGCGCCAGCAGCCGAAGGACAGGGGTCGGGGATACGCAGTATTTT.

Notes on this clone: A much larger clone differs by one base, so this may be a read error. Here the CDR3 reads CASRKTGTAPYEQCF. The CDR3 DNA reads as TGTGCCAGCAGGAAAACCGGGACGGCCCCCTACGAGCAGTGCTTC. The chain couples TRBV6-4 to TRBJ2-7; D tentatively fits TRBD1 or TRBD2 (5 bases each). CDR1 and CDR2 from the germline V gene are MRHNA and SNTAGT. This CDR3 is built from 15 residues.